This TCR beta chain was captured in a study of blood T cells in healthy people across ages. This clonotype appeared a few times. The V gene's germline CDR1 is LGHDT and CDR2 YNNKEL (reference sequence). J was trimmed by 3 bases and V by 10 bases; bases with no gene match: 5. This CDR3 is 13 amino acids long. Primed by a sample-barcoded 5' primer and a J-beta primer mix, a second PCR proceeded for 7 to 11 cycles. Tagging of each cDNA molecule was performed by a template-switch adaptor with 12 random nucleotides. One entry per CDR3 protein results from TCRdb running MiXCR on the 5' RACE reads. Here the sample spans some 1.8 million distinct CDR3 sequences, around 42% being singletons.

This TCR derives from a human donor in good health. The sample consisted of blood. This chain joins TRBV3-1 and TRBJ2-1; the match to TRBD1 covers 8 bases. The CDR3 loop is CATQTGGYNEQFF. The CDR3 DNA is TGTGCCACCCAAACAGGGGGCTACAATGAGCAGTTCTTC.